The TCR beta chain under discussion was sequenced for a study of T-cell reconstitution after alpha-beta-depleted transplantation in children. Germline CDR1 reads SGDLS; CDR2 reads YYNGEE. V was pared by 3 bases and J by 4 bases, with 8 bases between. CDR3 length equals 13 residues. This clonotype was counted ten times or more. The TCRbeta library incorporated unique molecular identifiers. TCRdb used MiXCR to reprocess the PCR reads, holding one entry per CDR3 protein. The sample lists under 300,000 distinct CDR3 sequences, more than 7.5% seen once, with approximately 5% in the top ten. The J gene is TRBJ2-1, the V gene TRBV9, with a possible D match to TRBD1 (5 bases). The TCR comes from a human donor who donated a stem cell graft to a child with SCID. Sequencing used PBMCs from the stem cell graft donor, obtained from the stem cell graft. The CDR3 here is CASSADRYNEQFF. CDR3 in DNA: TGTGCCAGCAGCGCTGACAGATACAATGAGCAGTTCTTC.